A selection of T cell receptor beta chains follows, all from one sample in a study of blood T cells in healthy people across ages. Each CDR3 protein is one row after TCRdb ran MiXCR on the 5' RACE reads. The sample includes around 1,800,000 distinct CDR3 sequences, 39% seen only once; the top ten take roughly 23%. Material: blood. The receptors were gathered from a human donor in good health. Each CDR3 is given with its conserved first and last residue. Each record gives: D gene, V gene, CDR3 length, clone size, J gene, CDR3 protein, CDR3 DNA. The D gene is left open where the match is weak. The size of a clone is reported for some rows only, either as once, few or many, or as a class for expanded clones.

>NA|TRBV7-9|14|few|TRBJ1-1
CASSQQGGDFQAFF
TGTGCCAGCAGCCAGCAAGGGGGGGATTTTCAAGCTTTCTTT
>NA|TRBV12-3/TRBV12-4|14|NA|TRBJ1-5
CASSLLGENQPQHF
TGTGCCAGCAGTTTGTTAGGGGAGAATCAGCCCCAGCATTTT
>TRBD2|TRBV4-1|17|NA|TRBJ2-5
CASSPSAGGRRGETQYF
TGCGCCAGCAGCCCCTCAGCGGGGGGGCGACGAGGGGAGACCCAGTACTTC
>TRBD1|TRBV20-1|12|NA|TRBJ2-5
CRTGGVEETQYF
TGCAGGACAGGGGGCGTAGAGGAGACCCAGTACTTC
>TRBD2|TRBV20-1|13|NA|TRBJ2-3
CSTRLAGVDTQYF
TGCAGTACTAGACTAGCGGGGGTGGATACGCAGTATTTT
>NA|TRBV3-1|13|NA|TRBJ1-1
CASSREGLAEAFF
TGTGCCAGCAGCCGAGAGGGCCTGGCTGAAGCTTTCTTT
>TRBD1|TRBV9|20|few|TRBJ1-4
CASRSPPDDGTATTNEKLFF
TGTGCCAGCCGTTCCCCACCCGACGACGGGACAGCTACAACTAATGAAAAACTGTTTTTT
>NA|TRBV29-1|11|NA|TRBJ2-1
CSVDEGLGQFF
TGCAGCGTTGATGAGGGCCTGGGGCAGTTCTTC
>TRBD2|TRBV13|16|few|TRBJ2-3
CASSGQTSTMRDTQYF
TGTGCCAGCAGCGGCCAGACTAGCACTATGAGGGATACGCAGTATTTT
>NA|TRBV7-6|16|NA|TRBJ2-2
CASSAIPPENGGELFF
TGTGCCAGCAGCGCTATCCCCCCGGAAAACGGCGGGGAGCTGTTTTTT
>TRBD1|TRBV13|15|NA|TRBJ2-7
CASSPIGTGSYEQYF
TGTGCCAGCAGCCCCATCGGGACAGGGTCCTACGAGCAGTACTTC
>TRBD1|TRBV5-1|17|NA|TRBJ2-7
CASSLLSTGTGSYEQYF
TGCGCCAGCAGCTTGTTATCGACGGGGACAGGTTCCTACGAGCAGTACTTC
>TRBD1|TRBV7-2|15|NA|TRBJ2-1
CASSQGQGLSMEQFF
TGTGCCAGCAGTCAGGGACAGGGCCTTTCGATGGAGCAGTTCTTC
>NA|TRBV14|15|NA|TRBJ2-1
CASRQDLGQGDERFF
TGTGCCAGCAGACAAGATTTGGGGCAGGGAGATGAGCGGTTCTTC
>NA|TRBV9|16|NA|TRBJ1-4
CASSVDPWAANEKRFF
TGTGCCAGCAGCGTAGATCCCTGGGCAGCTAATGAAAAACGGTTTTTT
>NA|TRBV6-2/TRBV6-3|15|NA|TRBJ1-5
CASSYEWGGNQPQHF
TGTGCCAGCAGTTACGAGTGGGGGGGTAATCAGCCCCAGCATTTT
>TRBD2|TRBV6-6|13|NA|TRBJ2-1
CASDRGGLSEQFF
TGTGCCAGCGACCGGGGGGGCCTGAGTGAGCAGTTCTTC
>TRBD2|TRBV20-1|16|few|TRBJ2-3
CSAIVTSGAAGDTQYF
TGCAGTGCCATAGTTACTAGCGGGGCCGCTGGGGATACGCAGTATTTT
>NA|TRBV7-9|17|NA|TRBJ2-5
CASSQRRGTGSQETQYF
TGTGCCAGCAGCCAGCGGAGGGGCACAGGGTCCCAAGAGACCCAGTACTTC
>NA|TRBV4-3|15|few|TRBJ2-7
CASSLMSGEPYEQYF
TGCGCCAGCAGCCTGATGAGCGGAGAACCCTACGAGCAGTACTTC
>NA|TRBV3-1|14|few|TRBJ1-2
CASSPRSHLYGYTF
TGTGCCAGCAGCCCCCGGAGCCACCTCTATGGCTACACCTTC
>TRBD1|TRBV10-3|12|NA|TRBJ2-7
CAISETGDEQYF
TGTGCCATCAGCGAGACAGGGGACGAGCAGTACTTC
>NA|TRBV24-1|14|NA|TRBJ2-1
CATSAATLYNEQFF
TGTGCCACCAGTGCGGCTACCCTATACAATGAGCAGTTCTTC
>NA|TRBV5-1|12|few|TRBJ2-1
CASSLTGPEQFF
TGCGCCAGCAGCTTGACAGGGCCTGAGCAGTTCTTC
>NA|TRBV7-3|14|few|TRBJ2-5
CASSSDGNQETQYF
TGTGCCAGCAGCTCCGACGGGAACCAAGAGACCCAGTACTTC
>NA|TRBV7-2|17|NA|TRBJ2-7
CASSLLSNWDTSYEQYF
TGTGCCAGCAGCTTATTGTCGAATTGGGACACCTCCTACGAGCAGTACTTC
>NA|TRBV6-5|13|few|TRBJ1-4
CASKLDGNEKLFF
TGTGCCAGCAAACTGGACGGAAATGAAAAACTGTTTTTT
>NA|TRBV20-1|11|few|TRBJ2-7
CSATGPYEQYF
TGCAGCGCGACAGGTCCCTACGAGCAGTACTTC
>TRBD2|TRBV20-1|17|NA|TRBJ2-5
CSARALTSGGASETQYF
TGCAGTGCTAGAGCCCTGACCAGCGGGGGGGCGAGTGAGACCCAGTACTTC
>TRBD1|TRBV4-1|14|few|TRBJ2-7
CASSPGQGVREQYF
TGCGCCAGCAGCCCCGGCCAGGGGGTCCGCGAGCAGTACTTC
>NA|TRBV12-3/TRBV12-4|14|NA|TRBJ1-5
CASSSSFPIQPQHF
TGTGCCAGCAGTTCCTCTTTCCCTATTCAGCCCCAGCATTTT
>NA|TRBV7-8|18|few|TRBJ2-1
CASSYSLSGGPAYNEQFF
TGTGCCAGCAGCTACAGCCTCTCAGGGGGGCCCGCCTACAATGAGCAGTTCTTC
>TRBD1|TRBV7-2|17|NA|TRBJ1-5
CASSPQTGGLGNQPQHF
TGTGCCAGCAGCCCTCAAACAGGGGGCTTGGGCAATCAGCCCCAGCATTTT
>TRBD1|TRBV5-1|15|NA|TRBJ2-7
CASSLVGRGLYEQYF
TGCGCCAGCAGCTTGGTCGGCAGGGGGCTATACGAGCAGTACTTC
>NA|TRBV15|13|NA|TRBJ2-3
CATGRDRTDTQYF
TGTGCCACCGGTCGGGACCGCACAGATACGCAGTATTTT
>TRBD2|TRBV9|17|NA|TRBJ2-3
CASSATSGGAGTDTQYF
TGTGCCAGCAGCGCTACAAGCGGGGGGGCGGGAACAGATACGCAGTATTTT
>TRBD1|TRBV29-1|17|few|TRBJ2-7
CSVEGGRDRGNKYEQYF
TGCAGCGTTGAAGGAGGAAGGGACAGGGGAAATAAGTACGAGCAGTACTTC
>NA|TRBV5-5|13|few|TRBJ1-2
CACSSRVNYGYTF
TGTGCCTGCAGCTCCAGGGTTAACTATGGCTACACCTTC
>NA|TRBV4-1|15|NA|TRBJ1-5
CASSQVPYSNQPQHF
TGCGCCAGCAGCCAAGTTCCCTATAGCAATCAGCCCCAGCATTTT
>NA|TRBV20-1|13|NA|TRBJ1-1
CSAIKDLNTEAFF
TGCAGTGCTATAAAGGACCTGAACACTGAAGCTTTCTTT
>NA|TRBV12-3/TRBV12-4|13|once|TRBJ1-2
CASSLEAFHGYTF
TGTGCCAGCAGTTTGGAGGCGTTCCATGGCTACACCTTC
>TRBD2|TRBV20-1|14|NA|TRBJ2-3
CSANPGLAGGTQYF
TGCAGTGCAAACCCGGGACTAGCGGGGGGCACGCAGTATTTT
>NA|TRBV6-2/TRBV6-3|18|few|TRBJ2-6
CASSYSGSPDSGANVLTF
TGTGCCAGCAGTTACTCCGGCTCCCCCGACTCTGGGGCCAACGTCCTGACTTTC
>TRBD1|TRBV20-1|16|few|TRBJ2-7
CSASFAGTGGRHEQYF
TGCAGTGCTAGCTTCGCGGGGACAGGGGGTCGCCACGAGCAGTACTTC
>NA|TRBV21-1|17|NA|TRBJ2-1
CASSKDAGLTTYNEQFF
TGTGCCAGCAGCAAAGATGCAGGGCTCACTACCTACAATGAGCAGTTCTTC
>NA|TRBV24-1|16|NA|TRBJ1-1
CATSDSDRLSKARGFF
TGTGCCACCAGTGATTCAGACCGCCTGTCTAAAGCGAGGGGTTTCTTT
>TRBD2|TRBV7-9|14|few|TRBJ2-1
CASSDGLAGGLEFF
TGTGCCAGCAGCGATGGACTAGCGGGGGGGCTGGAGTTCTTC
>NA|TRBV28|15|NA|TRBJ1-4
CASSLRHSTNEKLFF
TGTGCCAGCAGTTTGAGACATTCAACTAATGAAAAACTGTTTTTT
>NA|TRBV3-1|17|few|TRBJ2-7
CASSQDKGNANSYEQYF
TGTGCCAGCAGCCAAGATAAGGGAAATGCAAACTCCTACGAGCAGTACTTC
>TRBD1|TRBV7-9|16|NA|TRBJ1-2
CASSLPQGAVVYGYTF
TGTGCCAGCAGCTTGCCACAGGGGGCGGTTGTCTATGGCTACACCTTC